The clone carrying this TCR beta chain was seen only a few times. The ends lost 1 base at V and 1 base at J; junction bases unmatched: 3. The CDR3 contains 15 residues. CDR1 SGHDT and CDR2 YYEEEE come from the germline V gene. Each CDR3 protein is one row after TCRdb ran MiXCR on the RT-PCR reads. The data show more than 600,000 distinct CDR3 sequences, over 12% seen once. J is TRBJ2-7 and V is TRBV5-6; 9 positions agree with TRBD1. Specimen: memory CD4+ T cells from blood. This TCR was sampled from a female donor in good health, serving as a healthy control. The CDR3 loop reads CASSLLGQGSYEQYF. The CDR3 region has the DNA TGTGCCAGCAGCTTGCTAGGACAGGGGTCCTACGAGCAGTACTTC.